This TCR beta chain stems from a study of molecular identifiers for immune sequencing clone quantification. Both previously described methods and listed TCR primers were employed to make bulk TCR libraries. TCRdb recomputed calls from the PCR reads with MiXCR, one row per CDR3 protein. Of about half a million distinct CDR3 sequences in the sample, around 25% were seen once. General study results and limits: Over 98% of effector molecules, but under 1% in naive cells, were held by clones with more than 20 RNA copies. Sizes of clones that are highly expanded could be underestimated (if identical TCR molecules share a barcode).

Based on a CD8+CD4-CCR7+CD45RA+ profile, naive CD8 T cells were sorted. This CDR3 is built from 16 residues. The V gene's germline CDR1 is SGDLS and CDR2 YYNGEE. V shed 4 bases, J shed 0 bases, and the junction held 6 bases outside the gene matches. This clonotype was seen only once. Its antigen is undetermined. This sequence joins TRBV9 and TRBJ1-3, with 8 bases identical to TRBD1. Sequences were obtained from naive CD8+ T cells from blood, with Jurkat cell RNA spiked in. Described subset: FACS-sorted CD8+CD4-CCR7+CD45RA+ naive T cells. The TCR sequence derives from a human donor in good health. Some libraries in this study had Jurkat cell RNA spiked in. The CDR3 loop reads CASSPGTGVSGNTIYF. The CDR3 bases are TGTGCCAGCAGCCCAGGGACAGGAGTCTCTGGAAACACCATATATTTT.